The clone carrying this T cell receptor beta chain was seen only once. Its antigen is as yet unknown. Every one of the donors gave at least one pre-ART PBMC sample and at least two post-ART PBMC samples. The CDR3 is 16 amino acids. CDR1 LNHDA and CDR2 SQIVND come from the germline V gene (reference sequence). The V and J ends lost 2 bases and 2 bases respectively, with 12 bases between them. The sample originates from a study of long-term antiretroviral therapy in people with HIV. Version v3.0 of the immunoSEQ assay was performed at survey level. Here immunoSEQ multiplex PCR was the method, and the copy in TCRdb shows in-frame clones only, minus some. The sample lists about 16,000 clones; 88% were seen once. Overall study results and limits: The study collected blood between the mid-2000s and the late 2010s, possibly under older ART regimens. The clones with expansion before ART were dominant in the repertoire at all time points.

The sequence derives from a woman aged 30 to 39 with HIV. Specimen: unsorted PBMCs, collected 2.2 to 2.4 years before starting antiretroviral therapy. This chain joins TRBV19 and TRBJ2-2; possible D gene TRBD2, 6 bases. DNA for the CDR3: TGTGCCAGTAGTATATCGTATACTAGCAACACCGGGGAGCTGTTTTTT. It is translated as CASSISYTSNTGELFF.